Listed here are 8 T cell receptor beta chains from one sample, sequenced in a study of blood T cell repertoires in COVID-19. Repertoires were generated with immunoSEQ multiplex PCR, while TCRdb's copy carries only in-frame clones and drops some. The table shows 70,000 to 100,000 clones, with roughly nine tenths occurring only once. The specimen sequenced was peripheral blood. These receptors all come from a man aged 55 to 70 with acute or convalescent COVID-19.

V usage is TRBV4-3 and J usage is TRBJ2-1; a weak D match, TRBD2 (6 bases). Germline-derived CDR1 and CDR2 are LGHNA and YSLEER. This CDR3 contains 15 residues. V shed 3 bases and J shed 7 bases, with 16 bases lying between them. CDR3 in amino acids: CASSHGTSRGNEQFF. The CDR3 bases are TGCGCCAGCAGCCACGGAACTAGCAGAGGAAATGAGCAGTTCTTC.

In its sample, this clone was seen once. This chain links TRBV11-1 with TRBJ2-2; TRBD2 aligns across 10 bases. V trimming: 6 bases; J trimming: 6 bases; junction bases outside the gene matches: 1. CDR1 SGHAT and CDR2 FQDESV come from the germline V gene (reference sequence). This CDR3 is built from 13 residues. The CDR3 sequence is CASRAGGPGELFF. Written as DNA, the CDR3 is TGTGCCAGCAGAGCGGGAGGGCCCGGGGAGCTGTTTTTT.

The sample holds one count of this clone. CDR3 in DNA: TGTGCCAGCAGCTTTGGGAGGGAAACTGGAAACACCATATATTTT. This gives the protein CASSFGRETGNTIYF. The gene calls are TRBV13 and TRBJ1-3; D remains unclear. V lost 3 bases to trimming and J lost 2 bases, with 11 bases between them. From germline, CDR1 is PRHDT and CDR2 FYEKMQ (reference sequence). The CDR3 consists of 15 residues.

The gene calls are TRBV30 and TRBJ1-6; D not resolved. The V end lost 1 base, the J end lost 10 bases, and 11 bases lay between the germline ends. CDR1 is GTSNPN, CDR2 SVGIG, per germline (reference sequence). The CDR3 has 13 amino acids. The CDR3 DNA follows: TGTGCCTGGAGTGGCCGGGTCAACTCACCCCTCCACTTT. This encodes CAWSGRVNSPLHF.

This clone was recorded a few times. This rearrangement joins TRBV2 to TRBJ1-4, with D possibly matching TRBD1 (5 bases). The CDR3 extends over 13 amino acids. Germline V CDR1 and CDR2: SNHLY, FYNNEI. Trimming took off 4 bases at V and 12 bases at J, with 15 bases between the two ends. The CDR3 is CASSVSLQAELFF. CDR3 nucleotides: TGTGCCAGCAGTGTTAGTCTACAGGCAGAACTGTTTTTT. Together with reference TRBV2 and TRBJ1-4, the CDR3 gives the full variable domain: EPEVTQTPSHQVTQMGQEVILRCVPISNHLYFYWYRQILGQKVEFLVSFYNNEISEKSEIFDDQFSVERPDGSNFTLKIRSTKLEDSAMYFCASSVSLQAELFFGSGTQLSVL.

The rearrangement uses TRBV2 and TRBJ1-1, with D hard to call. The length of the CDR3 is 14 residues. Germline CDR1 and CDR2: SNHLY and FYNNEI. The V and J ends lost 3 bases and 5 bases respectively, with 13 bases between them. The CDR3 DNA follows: TGTGCCAGCAGTGACCGAGGTAAGGAGACTGAAGCTTTCTTT. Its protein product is CASSDRGKETEAFF.

This CDR3 is CASTLGSGDSPLHF. CDR3 in DNA: TGCGCCAGTACTTTAGGGTCAGGGGATTCACCCCTCCACTTT. The chain recombines TRBV10-1 with TRBJ1-6; a possible D gene is TRBD1 (6 bases). There are 14 residues in the CDR3. Looked up from germline, CDR1 is WNHNN and CDR2 is SYGVQD (reference sequence). V was cut by 9 bases and J by 8 bases, with 17 bases left in between.

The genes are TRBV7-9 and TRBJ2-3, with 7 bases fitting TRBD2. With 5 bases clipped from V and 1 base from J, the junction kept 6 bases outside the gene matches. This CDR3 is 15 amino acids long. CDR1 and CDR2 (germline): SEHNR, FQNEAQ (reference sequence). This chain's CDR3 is CASSPSGVGTDTQYF. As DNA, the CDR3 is TGTGCCAGCAGCCCAAGCGGGGTGGGCACAGATACGCAGTATTTT.